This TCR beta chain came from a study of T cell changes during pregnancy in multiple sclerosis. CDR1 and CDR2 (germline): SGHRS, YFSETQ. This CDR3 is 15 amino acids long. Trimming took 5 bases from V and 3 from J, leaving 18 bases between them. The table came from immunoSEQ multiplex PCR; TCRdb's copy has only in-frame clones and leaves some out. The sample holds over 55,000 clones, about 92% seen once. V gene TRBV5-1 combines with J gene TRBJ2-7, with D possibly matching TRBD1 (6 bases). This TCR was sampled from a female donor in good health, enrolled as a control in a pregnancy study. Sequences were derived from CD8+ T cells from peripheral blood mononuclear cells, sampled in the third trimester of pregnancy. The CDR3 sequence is CASRTRDNSYYEQYF. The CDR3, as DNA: TGCGCCAGCAGAACCCGGGACAACTCGTACTACGAGCAGTACTTC. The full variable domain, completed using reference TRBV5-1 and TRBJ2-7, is KAGVTQTPRYLIKTRGQQVTLSCSPISGHRSVSWYQQTPGQGLQFLFEYFSETQRNKGNFPGRFSGRQFSNSRSEMNVSTLELGDSALYLCASRTRDNSYYEQYFGPGTRLTVT.